Below are 18 T cell receptor beta chains sequenced from a single sample in a study of T-cell reconstitution after alpha-beta-depleted transplantation in children. Preparation of the TCRbeta library used unique molecular identifiers. MiXCR, applied by TCRdb to the PCR reads, yields one record per CDR3 protein. The sample holds 490,000 or so distinct CDR3 sequences, under 15% seen once. The sample in question was PBMCs from the stem cell graft donor, obtained from the stem cell graft. Receptors were obtained from a human donor who donated a stem cell graft to a child with combined immunodeficiency.

This clonotype has only a few counts. This chain connects TRBV15 to TRBJ2-5; D possibly uses TRBD1 or TRBD2 (5 bases each). In germline, CDR1 is LNHNV, CDR2 YYDKDF (reference sequence). The length of the CDR3 is 16 residues. The germline V and J ends were trimmed by 6 bases and 4 bases, with 21 bases remaining between them. CDR3 in DNA: TGTGCCACCAGTCCCTCGGGGCAGGCCCTCCGAGAGACCCAGTACTTC. It translates to CATSPSGQALRETQYF.

This clonotype was seen repeatedly, ten times or more. J is TRBJ2-1 and V is TRBV5-5; D perhaps matches TRBD1 (5 bases). From germline, CDR1 is SGHKS and CDR2 YYEKEE (reference sequence). This CDR3 has 16 amino acids. The V end lost 2 bases, the J end lost 2 bases, and 14 bases lay between the germline ends. CDR3 in amino acids: CASSLGKQVAYNEQFF. The CDR3 region has the DNA TGTGCCAGCAGCTTAGGAAAACAGGTTGCCTACAATGAGCAGTTCTTC.

This chain connects TRBV19 to TRBJ2-1; perhaps TRBD2 as D (7 bases). The germline V gene has CDR1 LNHDA and CDR2 SQIVND (reference sequence). The CDR3 totals 15 residues. With 7 bases removed from V and 2 bases from J, the gap between germline ends came to 15 bases. Written as DNA, the CDR3 is TGTGCCAGTAAGGGCCCGGGGGGCACCTACAATGAGCAGTTCTTC. Translation: CASKGPGGTYNEQFF.

This clonotype was counted only a few times. The CDR3: CAISESITGELFF. The CDR3 region has the DNA TGTGCCATCAGTGAGTCTATCACCGGGGAGCTGTTTTTT. The rearrangement uses TRBV10-3 and TRBJ2-2; D gene unclear. The ends were cut back, 0 bases at V and 4 bases at J, with 3 bases in the middle. CDR1 and CDR2 (germline): ENHRY, SYGVKD. This CDR3 comprises 13 residues.

This clonotype has a handful of counts. The chain is built from TRBV7-3 and TRBJ2-6, with D possibly TRBD1 on 6 matching bases. V gave up 5 bases and J gave up 3 bases, with 8 bases separating them. The CDR3 length is 14 residues. CDR1 SGHTA and CDR2 FQGTGA come from the germline V gene. CDR3 sequence (DNA): TGTGCCAGCAGCCCCAGGGGTGGGGCCAACGTCCTGACTTTC. The encoded protein is CASSPRGGANVLTF.

This clonotype appeared many times. The chain links TRBV7-9 to TRBJ2-3; no reliable D call. Germline V gene data show CDR1 as SEHNR and CDR2 as FQNEAQ (reference sequence). The CDR3 covers 13 residues. The ends were cut back, 5 bases at V and 2 bases at J, with 8 bases in the middle. CDR3 sequence (DNA): TGTGCCAGCAGCCTCACGACCACAGATACGCAGTATTTT. Protein: CASSLTTTDTQYF. The full variable domain, in which reference TRBV7-9 and TRBJ2-3 provide the parts outside the CDR3, is DTGVSQNPRHKITKRGQNVTFRCDPISEHNRLYWYRQTLGQGPEFLTYFQNEAQLEKSRLLSDRFSAERPKGSFSTLEIQRTEQGDSAMYLCASSLTTTDTQYFGPGTRLTVL.

This clonotype was seen a few times. The CDR3 nucleotides are TGTGCCAGCAGCCCAGTACAGGGGGGGTTCTATGGCTACACCTTC. Its protein product is CASSPVQGGFYGYTF. The V gene is TRBV9, the J gene TRBJ1-2; TRBD1 aligns across 8 bases. CDR1 and CDR2 from the germline V gene are SGDLS and YYNGEE. J gave up 4 bases and V 4 bases, and 9 bases lay outside the gene matches. This CDR3 has 15 residues.

In its sample, this clonotype was seen a few times. This chain links TRBV3-1 with TRBJ2-1, with D unresolved. V was clipped by 1 base and J by 12 bases, with 13 bases between them. Germline assignment: CDR1 LGHDT and CDR2 YNNKEL (reference sequence). The CDR3 consists of 13 residues. DNA of the CDR3: TGTGCCAGCAGCCAAGCTTCTAGGTCCGGGCAGTTCTTC. Its translation: CASSQASRSGQFF.

The CDR3 DNA reads TGTGCCAGCAGTAGCGACCCGAAGACAGGGGCTGAGTTCTTC. This encodes CASSSDPKTGAEFF. The chain joins TRBV2 to TRBJ2-1; 8 bases match TRBD1. Germline CDR1 reads SNHLY; CDR2 reads FYNNEI. J lost 14 bases, V lost 5 bases, and 14 bases had no gene match. This CDR3 has 14 amino acids.

The chain recombines TRBV7-2 with TRBJ1-3; D is perhaps TRBD1 (6 bases). Trimming left V 2 bases short and J 3 bases short, with 14 bases between. The CDR3 runs 16 residues. CDR1 and CDR2 (germline): SGHTA, FQGNSA. As DNA, the CDR3 is TGTGCCAGCAGCTTACGGGGCGGGGGCGTTGGAAACACCATATATTTT. Amino acids: CASSLRGGGVGNTIYF.

The chain carries TRBV29-1 and TRBJ2-1; D may correspond to TRBD1 or TRBD2 (5 bases each). CDR1 SQVTM and CDR2 ANQGSEA come from the germline V gene. There are 12 residues in the CDR3. V was clipped by 5 bases and J by 6 bases, with 11 bases between them. The DNA for the CDR3 is TGCAGCGTTCGGACCGGGGCCAATGAGCAGTTCTTC. Encoded protein: CSVRTGANEQFF.

This CDR3 reads CASSLMGAGNTIYF. For the CDR3, the DNA is TGTGCCAGCAGTTTGATGGGGGCTGGAAACACCATATATTTT. This chain uses TRBV28 with TRBJ1-3; D is possibly TRBD1 (5 bases). Germline-derived CDR1 and CDR2 are MDHEN and SYDVKM. The CDR3 is 14 residues long. The ends were cut back, 3 bases at V and 2 bases at J, with 8 bases in the middle.

The gene calls are TRBV3-1 and TRBJ2-5, with TRBD2 identical over 8 bases. The CDR3 loop spans 16 amino acids. V was clipped by 4 bases and J by 5 bases; unmatched bases: 12. CDR1 and CDR2 (germline): LGHDT, YNNKEL (reference sequence). CDR3 nucleotide sequence: TGTGCCAGCAGCCCTCGTGAGCGTAGCGGGAAGGAGACCCAGTACTTC. Its protein product is CASSPRERSGKETQYF.

This clonotype was recorded at least ten times. This chain joins TRBV20-1 and TRBJ2-7, with D possibly TRBD1 on 5 matching bases. The CDR3 consists of 13 residues. Between the trimmed V and J ends, which lost 2 bases and 4 bases, there was a span of 12 bases. CDR1 DFQATT and CDR2 SNEGSKA come from the germline V gene (reference sequence). CDR3 loop: CSARQGRSYEQYF. DNA of the CDR3: TGCAGTGCTAGACAGGGAAGGTCGTACGAGCAGTACTTC.

In this sample, this clonotype turned up a few times. This chain connects TRBV29-1 to TRBJ1-2; 7 nucleotides line up with TRBD1. The CDR3 covers 12 residues. The V gene end was trimmed by 1 base and the J gene end by 7 bases; junction bases not matched to a gene: 3. CDR1 SQVTM and CDR2 ANQGSEA come from the germline V gene. CDR3 loop: CSVEVDRAGYTF. In DNA, the CDR3 is TGCAGCGTTGAAGTTGACAGGGCTGGCTACACCTTC.

This clonotype has a count of ten or more. The chain uses TRBV7-2 and TRBJ2-7, with TRBD2 matching over 12 bases. This CDR3 has 15 residues. The V and J ends lost 2 bases and 2 bases, in that order; junction bases with no gene match: 1. CDR1 is SGHTA and CDR2 is FQGNSA in the germline V gene. The CDR3 protein is CASSLRLAGAYEQYF. The CDR3 bases are TGTGCCAGCAGCTTACGACTAGCGGGGGCCTACGAGCAGTACTTC.

V is TRBV12-3 or TRBV12-4 and J is TRBJ2-3; 8 bases are shared with TRBD2. After removal of 1 base from V and 5 bases from J, the junction contained 2 bases not matched to a gene. The CDR3 extends over 14 amino acids. CDR3 amino acids: CASSLGTSQDTQYF. The CDR3 nucleotides are TGTGCCAGCAGTTTAGGGACTAGCCAAGATACGCAGTATTTT.

This clonotype has only a few counts. The CDR3 reads CASRRADPYNEQFF. The CDR3 bases are TGCGCCAGCAGGAGGGCAGACCCCTACAATGAGCAGTTCTTC. The rearrangement links TRBV10-2 to TRBJ2-1, with D tentatively TRBD2 (5 bases). In germline, CDR1 is WSHSY, CDR2 SAAADI. The CDR3 is 14 amino acids. Trimming left V 6 bases short and J 2 bases short, with 11 bases between.